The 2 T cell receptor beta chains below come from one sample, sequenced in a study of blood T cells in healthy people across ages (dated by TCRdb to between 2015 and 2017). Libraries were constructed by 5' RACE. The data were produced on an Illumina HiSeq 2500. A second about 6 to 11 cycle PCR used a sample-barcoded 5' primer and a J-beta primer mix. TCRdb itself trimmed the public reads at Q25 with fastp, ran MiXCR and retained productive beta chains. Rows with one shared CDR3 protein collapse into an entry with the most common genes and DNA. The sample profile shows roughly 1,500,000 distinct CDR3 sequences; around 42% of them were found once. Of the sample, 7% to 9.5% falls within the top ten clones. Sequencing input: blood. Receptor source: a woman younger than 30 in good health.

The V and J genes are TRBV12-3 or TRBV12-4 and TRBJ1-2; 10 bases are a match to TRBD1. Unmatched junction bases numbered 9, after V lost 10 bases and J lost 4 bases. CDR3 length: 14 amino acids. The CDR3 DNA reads TGTGCCACAAGAGGGACAGGGGAAACCTATGGCTACACCTTC. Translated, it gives CATRGTGETYGYTF.

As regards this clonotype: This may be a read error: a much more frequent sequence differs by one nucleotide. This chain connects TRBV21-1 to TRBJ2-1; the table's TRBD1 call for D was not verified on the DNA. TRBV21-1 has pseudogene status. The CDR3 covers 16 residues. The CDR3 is CASSTVTAGVVNEQFF. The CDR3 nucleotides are TGTGCCAGCAGCACTGTGACGGCAGGGGTGGTTAATGAGCAGTTCTTC.